The next 28 T cell receptor beta chains were all read from a single sample in a study of CD8 T cells in ankylosing spondylitis. TCRdb called the 5' RACE reads again in MiXCR, with one record for every CDR3 protein. Found here are about 240,000 distinct CDR3 sequences, roughly 10% of them singletons; the top ten hold around 7%. The sequencing input was blood, either unsorted or a sorted T cell fraction (not recorded which). The source is a male donor with ankylosing spondylitis or in good health (not recorded which).

This clonotype was seen more than once but under ten times. The gene calls are TRBV7-2 and TRBJ2-3, with 13 bases aligning to TRBD2. V was pared by 3 bases and J by 4 bases, with 4 bases of the junction left unmatched. Germline V lookup: CDR1 SGHTA, CDR2 FQGNSA. This CDR3 comprises 16 residues. The CDR3: CASSFGGLAGADTQYF. The CDR3 DNA reads TGTGCCAGCAGCTTTGGAGGACTAGCGGGGGCAGATACGCAGTATTTT.

This clonotype came up a few times. The chain joins TRBV5-1 to TRBJ2-7, with TRBD2 matching 9 bases. The CDR3 spans 14 residues. Trimming removed 4 bases from V and 5 bases from J; junction bases left unmatched: 7. CDR1 is SGHRS and CDR2 is YFSETQ in the germline V gene. CDR3 bases: TGCGCCAGCAGCGTGGTAGCGGGAGCGAACGAGCAGTACTTC. Translated, it gives CASSVVAGANEQYF.

The chain links TRBV9 to TRBJ2-3; no reliable D call. The CDR3 length is 16 residues. Germline V gene sequence: CDR1 SGDLS, CDR2 YYNGEE. Trimming shortened V by 0 bases and J by 5 bases, and 16 bases separated the two germline ends. The CDR3 here is CASSVAWGGMGDTQYF. CDR3 bases: TGTGCCAGCAGCGTAGCATGGGGTGGGATGGGAGATACGCAGTATTTT.

This clonotype was detected ten times or more. This chain uses TRBV5-1 with TRBJ1-3; the D is unclear. This CDR3 spans 15 amino acids. Germline assignment: CDR1 SGHRS and CDR2 YFSETQ. Trimming removed 0 bases from V and 0 bases from J, with 7 bases in between. CDR3 sequence (DNA): TGCGCCAGCAGCTTGGGGACCGGCTCTGGAAACACCATATATTTT. Amino acids: CASSLGTGSGNTIYF.

There are many counts of this clonotype. This chain uses TRBV6-5 with TRBJ1-2; 8 nucleotides agree with TRBD1. Germline lookup yields CDR1 MNHEY and CDR2 SVGAGI. The CDR3 loop spans 15 amino acids. V gave up 8 bases and J gave up 4 bases; unmatched junction bases: 12. The CDR3 here is CASSQGASPSYGYTF. CDR3 nucleotide sequence: TGTGCCAGCTCCCAGGGGGCTTCCCCTAGCTATGGCTACACCTTC.

The table lists this clonotype with a few counts. The rearrangement links TRBV20-1 to TRBJ2-5; D tentatively fits TRBD1 or TRBD2 (6 bases each). Trimming took off 4 bases at V and 4 bases at J, with 19 bases between the two ends. The CDR3 runs to 15 residues. Germline V gene sequence: CDR1 DFQATT, CDR2 SNEGSKA (reference sequence). The CDR3 sequence is CSATRDSRGLETQYF. The CDR3 region has the DNA TGCAGTGCTACACGGGACTCCAGGGGCTTAGAGACCCAGTACTTC.

The CDR3 region is CASSSGTGGGTEAFF. The CDR3 DNA reads as TGTGCCAGCAGCTCCGGGACAGGGGGCGGCACTGAAGCTTTCTTT. The J gene is TRBJ1-1, the V gene TRBV11-2; 12 bases align to TRBD1. V trimming: 4 bases; J trimming: 4 bases; junction bases outside the gene matches: 4. Germline V CDR1 and CDR2: SGHAT, FQNNGV. CDR3 length: 15 amino acids.

This clonotype was seen just once. The genes are TRBV30 and TRBJ2-1, with D unclear. The CDR3 contains 12 residues. Germline CDR1 and CDR2: GTSNPN and SVGIG (reference sequence). Between the trimmed V and J ends, which lost 7 bases and 8 bases, there was a span of 15 bases. In DNA form, the CDR3 reads TGTGCCTCCCGGACCTCCTTCGATGAGCAGTTCTTC. It specifies CASRTSFDEQFF.

This clonotype occurred many times. This chain joins TRBV5-8 and TRBJ2-1; no reliable D call. V was trimmed by 1 base and J by 10 bases, leaving 6 bases between them. The CDR3 consists of 11 residues. Germline values: CDR1 SGHTS, CDR2 YDEGEE. The CDR3 DNA follows: TGTGCCAGCAGCTTGTTCCCCGAGCAGTTCTTC. This translates into CASSLFPEQFF.

The chain joins TRBV6-2 or TRBV6-3 to TRBJ2-3; TRBD2 might be the D (5 bases). The germline V gene encodes CDR1 MNHEY and CDR2 SVGEGT. V gave up 5 bases and J gave up 0 bases, with 12 bases separating them. The CDR3 has 15 residues. For the CDR3, the DNA is TGTGCCAGCAGTCGGACTCCTGACAGCACAGATACGCAGTATTTT. Amino acids: CASSRTPDSTDTQYF.

This clonotype was seen more than once but under ten times. With a much larger clone just one base away, this may be a read error. In DNA, the CDR3 is TGTGCCACCAGTGATTTCGGCGATGAGCAGTTCTTC. It is translated as CATSDFGDEQFF. The V gene is TRBV24-1, the J gene TRBJ2-1; D not resolved. CDR1 and CDR2 from the germline V gene are KGHDR and SFDVKD. V dropped 1 base and J dropped 8 bases, with 5 bases sitting between them. The CDR3 contains 12 residues.

This clonotype was found many times. This chain joins TRBV3-1 and TRBJ2-7; 16 nucleotides agree with TRBD2. Germline V CDR1 and CDR2: LGHDT, YNNKEL (reference sequence). V was clipped by 4 bases and J by 5 bases; unmatched bases: 8. CDR3 size: 17 residues. The CDR3 nucleotides are TGTGCCAGCAGCCCCGTTCCGGGACTAGCGGGAGGGGACGAGCAGTACTTC. This gives the protein CASSPVPGLAGGDEQYF.

The sample holds many counts of this clonotype. The chain combines TRBV5-1 with TRBJ2-3, with D uncertain. In germline, CDR1 is SGHRS, CDR2 YFSETQ. The V end lost 2 bases, the J end lost 3 bases, and 7 bases lay between the germline ends. This CDR3 has 13 residues. CDR3 DNA sequence: TGCGCCAGCAGCTTCCCAGCAACAGATACGCAGTATTTT. Amino acids: CASSFPATDTQYF.

This clonotype was picked up many times. V is TRBV29-1 and J is TRBJ2-4; D gene uncertain. V was pared by 4 bases and J by 5 bases, with 6 bases between. The length of the CDR3 is 11 residues. Germline V CDR1 and CDR2: SQVTM, ANQGSEA. CDR3 nucleotide sequence: TGCAGCGTTGGGACCCAAAACATTCAGTACTTC. Protein product: CSVGTQNIQYF.

Only a few counts were recorded for this clonotype. This chain links TRBV6-4 with TRBJ2-1; unclear D gene. CDR1 is MRHNA and CDR2 is SNTAGT in the germline V gene. Deletions cut 0 bases from V and 6 bases from J, with 12 bases between. The CDR3 loop spans 15 amino acids. For the CDR3, the DNA is TGTGCCAGCAGTGACTCGATTCTGAGCTCCAATGAGCAGTTCTTC. Protein: CASSDSILSSNEQFF.

This clonotype was observed a few times. The rearrangement uses TRBV6-1 and TRBJ1-1, with a weak D call TRBD1 (5 bases). CDR1 MNHNS and CDR2 SASEGT come from the germline V gene. This CDR3 has 17 amino acids. The germline V and J ends were trimmed by 7 bases and 0 bases, with 21 bases remaining between them. CDR3 sequence reads: CASTISPGTLMNTEAFF. The CDR3 nucleotides read TGTGCCAGCACCATTTCTCCCGGGACTCTGATGAACACTGAAGCTTTCTTT.

In its sample, this clonotype was seen many times. The J gene is TRBJ2-1, the V gene TRBV20-1; no definite D call. The CDR3 sequence is 9 residues long. The germline gives CDR1 DFQATT, CDR2 SNEGSKA (reference sequence). This chain's CDR3 is CGTNNEQFF. Written as DNA, the CDR3 is TGCGGTACGAACAATGAGCAGTTCTTC.

This clonotype was recorded at least ten times. The V gene is TRBV5-1, the J gene TRBJ2-1; 8 bases agree with TRBD2. V was pared by 8 bases and J by 2 bases, with 6 bases of the junction left unmatched. The CDR3 length is 14 residues. The V gene's germline CDR1 is SGHRS and CDR2 YFSETQ. The chain's CDR3 is CARTLAGTYNEQFF. The CDR3 DNA is TGCGCCAGAACGTTAGCGGGAACCTACAATGAGCAGTTCTTC.

This clonotype came up many times. The gene calls are TRBV11-2 and TRBJ1-1; 7 nucleotides align to TRBD1. The CDR3 is 15 amino acids. The V gene end was trimmed by 8 bases and the J gene end by 0 bases; junction bases not matched to a gene: 9. Germline CDR1 and CDR2: SGHAT and FQNNGV. The CDR3 DNA reads as TGTGCCAGCTCTCGGGCGGGACAGTTGAACACTGAAGCTTTCTTT. Amino acid sequence: CASSRAGQLNTEAFF. Looking up the rest from reference TRBV11-2 and TRBJ1-1 gives the full variable domain: EAGVAQSPRYKIIEKRQSVAFWCNPISGHATLYWYQQILGQGPKLLIQFQNNGVVDDSQLPKDRFSAERLKGVDSTLKIQPAKLEDSAVYLCASSRAGQLNTEAFFGQGTRLTVV.

This clonotype was seen ten or more times. This chain links TRBV12-3 or TRBV12-4 with TRBJ1-2; D is ambiguous. The CDR3 runs to 12 residues. The germline V and J ends were trimmed by 6 bases and 7 bases, with 12 bases remaining between them. The CDR3 spells CASSLQRTGYTF. In DNA, the CDR3 is TGTGCCAGCAGCCTCCAGAGAACTGGCTACACCTTC.

This clonotype has at least ten counts. The V and J genes are TRBV20-1 and TRBJ1-1; D remains unclear. The V end lost 1 base, the J end lost 1 base, and 1 base lay between the germline ends. Germline CDR1 is DFQATT and CDR2 is SNEGSKA (reference sequence). CDR3 length: 11 residues. CDR3 DNA sequence: TGCAGTGCTAGAGGGAACACTGAAGCTTTCTTT. Protein: CSARGNTEAFF.

This clonotype appeared many times. The chain employs TRBV6-1 and TRBJ2-1; no clear D gene. The CDR3 has 14 residues. Looked up from germline, CDR1 is MNHNS and CDR2 is SASEGT. Trimming cost V 6 bases and J 7 bases, with 16 bases left between them. In DNA, the CDR3 is TGTGCCAGCAGGCCGGGCATCCGAGCTAATGAGCAGTTCTTC. Encoded protein: CASRPGIRANEQFF.

Details on this clonotype: A much larger clone lies a single base off, so this may be a read error. The chain couples TRBV3-1 to TRBJ1-2; D gene ambiguous. Germline V gene lookup returns CDR1 LGHDT and CDR2 YNNKEL (reference sequence). This CDR3 contains 12 residues. In DNA form, the CDR3 reads TGTGCCAGCAGCCATGTGTACTATGTCTACACCTTC. Protein product: CASSHVYYVYTF.

This clonotype was counted only a few times. The chain uses TRBV12-3 or TRBV12-4 and TRBJ2-7, with 8 positions matching TRBD2. This CDR3 contains 15 residues. V lost 5 bases, J lost 3 bases, and 9 bases stayed unmatched. The CDR3 reads CASSAEKRECYEQYF. In DNA, the CDR3 is TGTGCCAGCAGTGCGGAGAAGCGGGAGTGCTACGAGCAGTACTTC.

A few counts support this clonotype. A junction end diverges from the germline sequence, so it may reflect a read error. The V and J genes are TRBV20-1 and TRBJ2-5, with TRBD1 matching 9 bases. Germline V lookup: CDR1 DFQATT, CDR2 SNEGSKA (reference sequence). CDR3 length equals 13 residues. CDR3 loop: CSARVPGQGFQTW. The CDR3 nucleotides are TGCAGTGCTAGAGTCCCGGGACAGGGTTTCCAAACATGG.

This clonotype was detected ten times or more. The V gene is TRBV6-1, the J gene TRBJ2-1, with D possibly TRBD2 on 6 matching bases. V gave up 6 bases and J gave up 7 bases, with 13 bases separating them. Germline loops: CDR1 MNHNS, CDR2 SASEGT. The CDR3 covers 13 residues. The DNA for the CDR3 is TGTGCCAGCAGGGCCGGGGGTGGAAATGAGCAGTTCTTC. Translating it yields CASRAGGGNEQFF.

In this sample, this clonotype turned up many times. The gene calls are TRBV12-3 or TRBV12-4 and TRBJ1-4; possibly TRBD1 for D (6 bases). V lost 5 bases, J lost 7 bases, and 14 bases lay in between. The CDR3 covers 14 residues. CDR3 in amino acids: CASSLQGGFEKLFF. The CDR3 DNA is TGTGCCAGCAGTCTACAGGGAGGGTTTGAAAAACTGTTTTTT.

This clonotype was recorded at least ten times. The rearrangement links TRBV5-1 to TRBJ2-7, with 13 bases matching TRBD2. V was clipped by 1 base and J by 5 bases; unmatched bases: 3. Germline V lookup: CDR1 SGHRS, CDR2 YFSETQ. The CDR3 is 15 amino acids. The DNA of the CDR3 is TGCGCCAGCAGCTTGCGACTAGCGGGGGGAGACGAGCAGTACTTC. This codes for CASSLRLAGGDEQYF.